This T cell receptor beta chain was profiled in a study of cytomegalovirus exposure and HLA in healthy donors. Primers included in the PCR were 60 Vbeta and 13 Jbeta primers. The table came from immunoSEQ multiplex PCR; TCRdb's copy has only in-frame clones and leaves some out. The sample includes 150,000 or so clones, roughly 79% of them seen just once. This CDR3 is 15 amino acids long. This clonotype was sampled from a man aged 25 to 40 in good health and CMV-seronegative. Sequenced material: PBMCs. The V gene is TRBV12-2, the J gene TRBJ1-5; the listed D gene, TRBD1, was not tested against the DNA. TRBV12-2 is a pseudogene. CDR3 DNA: TGTGCAAGTCGCACACAGGGAAAGGGCTCCCGGCCCCAGCATTTT. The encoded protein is CASRTQGKGSRPQHF.